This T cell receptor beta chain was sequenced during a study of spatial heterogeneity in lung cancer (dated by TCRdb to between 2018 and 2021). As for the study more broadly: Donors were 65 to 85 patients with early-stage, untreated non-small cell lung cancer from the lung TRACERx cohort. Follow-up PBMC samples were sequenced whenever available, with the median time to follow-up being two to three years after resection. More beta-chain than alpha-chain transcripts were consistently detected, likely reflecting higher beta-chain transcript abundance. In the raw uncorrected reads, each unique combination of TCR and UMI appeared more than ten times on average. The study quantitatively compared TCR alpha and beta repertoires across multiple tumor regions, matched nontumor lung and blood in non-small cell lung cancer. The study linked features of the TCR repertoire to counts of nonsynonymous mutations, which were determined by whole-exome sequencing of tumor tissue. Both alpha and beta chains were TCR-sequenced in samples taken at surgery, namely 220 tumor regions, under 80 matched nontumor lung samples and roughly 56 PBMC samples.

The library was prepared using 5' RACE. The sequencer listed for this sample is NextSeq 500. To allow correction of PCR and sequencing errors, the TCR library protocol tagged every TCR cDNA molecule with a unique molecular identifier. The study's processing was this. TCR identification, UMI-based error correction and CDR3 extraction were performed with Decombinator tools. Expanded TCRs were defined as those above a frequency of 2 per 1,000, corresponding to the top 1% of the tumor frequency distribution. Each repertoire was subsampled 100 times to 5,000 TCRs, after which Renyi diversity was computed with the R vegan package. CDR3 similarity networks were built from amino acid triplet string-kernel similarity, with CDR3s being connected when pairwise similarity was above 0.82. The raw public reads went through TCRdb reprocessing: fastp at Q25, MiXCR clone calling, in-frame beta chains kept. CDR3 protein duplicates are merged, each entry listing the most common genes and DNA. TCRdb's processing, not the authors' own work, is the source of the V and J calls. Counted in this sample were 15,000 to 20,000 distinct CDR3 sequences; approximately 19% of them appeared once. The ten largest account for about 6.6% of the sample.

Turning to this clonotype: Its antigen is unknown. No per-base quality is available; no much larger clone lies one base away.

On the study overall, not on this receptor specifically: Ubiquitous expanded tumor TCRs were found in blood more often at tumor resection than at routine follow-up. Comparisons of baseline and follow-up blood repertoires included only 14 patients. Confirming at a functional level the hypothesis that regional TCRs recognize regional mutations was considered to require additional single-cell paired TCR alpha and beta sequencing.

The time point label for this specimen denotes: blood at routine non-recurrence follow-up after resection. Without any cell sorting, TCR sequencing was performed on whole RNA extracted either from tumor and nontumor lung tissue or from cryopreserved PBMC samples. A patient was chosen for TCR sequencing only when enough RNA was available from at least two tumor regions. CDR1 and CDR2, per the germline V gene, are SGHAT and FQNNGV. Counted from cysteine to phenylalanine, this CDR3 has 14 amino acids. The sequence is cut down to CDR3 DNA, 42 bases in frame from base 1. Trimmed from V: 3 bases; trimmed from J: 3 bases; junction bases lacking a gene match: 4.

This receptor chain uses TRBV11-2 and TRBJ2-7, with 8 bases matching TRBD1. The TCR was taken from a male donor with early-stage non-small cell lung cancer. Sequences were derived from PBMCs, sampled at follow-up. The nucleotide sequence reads TGTGCCAGCAGCTTGGGAACAGGGGGCTACGAGCAGTACTTC. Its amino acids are CASSLGTGGYEQYF.